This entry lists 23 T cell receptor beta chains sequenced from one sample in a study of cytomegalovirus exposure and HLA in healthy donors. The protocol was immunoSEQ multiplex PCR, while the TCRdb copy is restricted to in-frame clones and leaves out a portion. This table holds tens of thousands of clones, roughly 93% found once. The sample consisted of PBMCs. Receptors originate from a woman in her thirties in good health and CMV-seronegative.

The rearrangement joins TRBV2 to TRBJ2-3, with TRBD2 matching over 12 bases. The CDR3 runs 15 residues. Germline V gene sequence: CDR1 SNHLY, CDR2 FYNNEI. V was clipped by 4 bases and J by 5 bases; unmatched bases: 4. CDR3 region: CASSALAGGIDTQYF. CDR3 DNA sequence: TGTGCCAGCAGTGCGCTAGCGGGGGGGATAGATACGCAGTATTTT.

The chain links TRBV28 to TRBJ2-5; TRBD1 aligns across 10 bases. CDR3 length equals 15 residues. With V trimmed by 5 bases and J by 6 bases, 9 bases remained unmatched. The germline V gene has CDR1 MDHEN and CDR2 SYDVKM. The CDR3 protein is CASSLIGTGAKTQYF. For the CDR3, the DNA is TGTGCCAGCAGTCTAATTGGGACAGGGGCGAAGACCCAGTACTTC. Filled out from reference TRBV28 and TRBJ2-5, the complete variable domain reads DVKVTQSSRYLVKRTGEKVFLECVQDMDHENMFWYRQDPGLGLRLIYFSYDVKMKEKGDIPEGYSVSREKKERFSLILESASTNQTSMYLCASSLIGTGAKTQYFGPGTRLLVL.

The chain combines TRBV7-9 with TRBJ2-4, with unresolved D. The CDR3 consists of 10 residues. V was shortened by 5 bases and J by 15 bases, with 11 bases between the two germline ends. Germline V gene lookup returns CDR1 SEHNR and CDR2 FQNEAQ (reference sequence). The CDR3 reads CASSPISAYF. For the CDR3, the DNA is TGTGCCAGCAGCCCGATAAGCGCGTACTTC.

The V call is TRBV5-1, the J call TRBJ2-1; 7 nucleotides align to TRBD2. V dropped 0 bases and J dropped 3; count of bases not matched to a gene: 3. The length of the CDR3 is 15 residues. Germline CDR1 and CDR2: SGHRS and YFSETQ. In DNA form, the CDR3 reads TGCGCCAGCAGCTTGGAGGGCGGGAGCTACAATGAGCAGTTCTTC. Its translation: CASSLEGGSYNEQFF. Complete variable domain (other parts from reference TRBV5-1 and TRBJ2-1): KAGVTQTPRYLIKTRGQQVTLSCSPISGHRSVSWYQQTPGQGLQFLFEYFSETQRNKGNFPGRFSGRQFSNSRSEMNVSTLELGDSALYLCASSLEGGSYNEQFFGPGTRLTVL.

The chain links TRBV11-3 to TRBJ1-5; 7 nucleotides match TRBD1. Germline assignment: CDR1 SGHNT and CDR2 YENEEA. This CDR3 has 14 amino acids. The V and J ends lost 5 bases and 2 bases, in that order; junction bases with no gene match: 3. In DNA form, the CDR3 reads TGTGCCAGCAGCCCCGACAGGGGCAATCAGCCCCAGCATTTT. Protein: CASSPDRGNQPQHF.

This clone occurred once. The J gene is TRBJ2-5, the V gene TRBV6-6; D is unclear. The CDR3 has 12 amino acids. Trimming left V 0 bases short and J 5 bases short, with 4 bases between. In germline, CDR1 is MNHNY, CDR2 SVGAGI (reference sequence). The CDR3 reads CASSYSRETQYF. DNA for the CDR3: TGTGCCAGCAGTTACTCGCGGGAGACCCAGTACTTC.

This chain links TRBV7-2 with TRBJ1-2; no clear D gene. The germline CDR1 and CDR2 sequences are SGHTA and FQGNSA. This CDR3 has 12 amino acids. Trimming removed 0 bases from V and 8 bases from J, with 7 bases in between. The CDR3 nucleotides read TGTGCCAGCAGCTTAGCATACGGGGGCTACACCTTC. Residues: CASSLAYGGYTF.

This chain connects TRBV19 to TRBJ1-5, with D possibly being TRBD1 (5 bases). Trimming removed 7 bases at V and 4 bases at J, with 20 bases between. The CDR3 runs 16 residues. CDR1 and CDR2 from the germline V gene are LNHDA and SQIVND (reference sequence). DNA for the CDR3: TGTGCCAGTACTTATCGGGGGTCTCGGAGGAATCAGCCCCAGCATTTT. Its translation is CASTYRGSRRNQPQHF.

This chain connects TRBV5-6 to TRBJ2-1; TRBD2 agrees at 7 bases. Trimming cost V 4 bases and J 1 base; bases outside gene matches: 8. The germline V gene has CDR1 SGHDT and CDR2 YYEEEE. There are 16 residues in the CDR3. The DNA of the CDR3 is TGTGCCAGCAGCGGGGTATGGGACTATTCCTACAATGAGCAGTTCTTC. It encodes CASSGVWDYSYNEQFF.

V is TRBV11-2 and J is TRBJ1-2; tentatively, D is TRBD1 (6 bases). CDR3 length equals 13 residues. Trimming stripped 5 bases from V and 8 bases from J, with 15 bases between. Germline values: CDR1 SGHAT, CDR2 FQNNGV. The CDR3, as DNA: TGTGCCAGCAGCCCCAACAGGGATAGGGGCTACACCTTC. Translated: CASSPNRDRGYTF.

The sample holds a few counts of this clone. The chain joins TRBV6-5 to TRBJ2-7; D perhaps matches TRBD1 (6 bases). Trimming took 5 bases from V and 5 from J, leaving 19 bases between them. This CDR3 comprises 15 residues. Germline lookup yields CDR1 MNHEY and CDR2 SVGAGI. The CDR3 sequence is CASSLTGLRGNEQYF. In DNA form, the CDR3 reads TGTGCCAGCAGTCTAACAGGGCTCAGAGGAAACGAGCAGTACTTC.

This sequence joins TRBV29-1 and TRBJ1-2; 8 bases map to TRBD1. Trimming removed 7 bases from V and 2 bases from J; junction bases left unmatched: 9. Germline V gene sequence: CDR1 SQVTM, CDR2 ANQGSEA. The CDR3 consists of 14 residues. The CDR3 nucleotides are TGCAGCGCGAAGGTAGGGACAGGAAACTATGGCTACACCTTC. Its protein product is CSAKVGTGNYGYTF.

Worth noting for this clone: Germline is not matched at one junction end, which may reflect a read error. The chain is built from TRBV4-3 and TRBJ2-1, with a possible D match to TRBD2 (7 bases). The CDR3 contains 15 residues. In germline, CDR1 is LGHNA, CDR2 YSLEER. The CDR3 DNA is TGCGCCACCAGCTTAAGGGGGGGCAGTAAGGATGAGCAGTTCTTC. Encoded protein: CATSLRGGSKDEQFF.

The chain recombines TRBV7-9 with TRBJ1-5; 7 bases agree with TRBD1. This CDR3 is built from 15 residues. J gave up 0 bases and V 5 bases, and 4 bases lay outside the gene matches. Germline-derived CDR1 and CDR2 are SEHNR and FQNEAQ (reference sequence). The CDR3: CASSPGTDSNQPQHF. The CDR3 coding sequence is TGTGCCAGCAGCCCCGGGACAGATAGCAATCAGCCCCAGCATTTT.

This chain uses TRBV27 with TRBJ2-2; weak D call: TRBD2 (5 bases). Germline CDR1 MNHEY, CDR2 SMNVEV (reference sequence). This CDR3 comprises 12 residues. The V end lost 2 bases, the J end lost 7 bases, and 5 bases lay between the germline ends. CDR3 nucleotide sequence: TGTGCCAGCAGTTTACGGGACGGGGAGCTGTTTTTT. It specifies CASSLRDGELFF.

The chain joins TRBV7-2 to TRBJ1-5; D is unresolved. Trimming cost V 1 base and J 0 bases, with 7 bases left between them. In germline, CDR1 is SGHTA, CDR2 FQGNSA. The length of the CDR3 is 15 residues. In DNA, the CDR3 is TGTGCCAGCAGCTTAGAACAGATTAGCAATCAGCCCCAGCATTTT. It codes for CASSLEQISNQPQHF. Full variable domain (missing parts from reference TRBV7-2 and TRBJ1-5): GAGVSQSPSNKVTEKGKDVELRCDPISGHTALYWYRQSLGQGLEFLIYFQGNSAPDKSGLPSDRFSAERTGGSVSTLTIQRTQQEDSAVYLCASSLEQISNQPQHFGDGTRLSIL.

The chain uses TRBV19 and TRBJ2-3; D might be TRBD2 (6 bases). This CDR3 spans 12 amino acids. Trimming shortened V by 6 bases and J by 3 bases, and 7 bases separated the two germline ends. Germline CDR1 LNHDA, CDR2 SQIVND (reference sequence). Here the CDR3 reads CASRGGTDTQYF. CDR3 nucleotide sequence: TGTGCCAGTAGGGGGGGAACAGATACGCAGTATTTT.

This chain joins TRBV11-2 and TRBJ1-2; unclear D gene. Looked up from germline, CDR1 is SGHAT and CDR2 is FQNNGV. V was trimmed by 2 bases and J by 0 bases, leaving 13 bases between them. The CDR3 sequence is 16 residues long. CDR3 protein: CASSLPGGNPNYGYTF. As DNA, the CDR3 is TGTGCCAGCAGCTTACCCGGCGGAAATCCTAACTATGGCTACACCTTC.

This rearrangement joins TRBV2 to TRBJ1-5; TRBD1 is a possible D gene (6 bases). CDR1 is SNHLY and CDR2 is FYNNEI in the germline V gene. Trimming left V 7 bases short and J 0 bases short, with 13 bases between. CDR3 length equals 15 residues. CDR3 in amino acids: CASTWDIISNQPQHF. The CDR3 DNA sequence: TGTGCCAGCACCTGGGACATAATTAGCAATCAGCCCCAGCATTTT.

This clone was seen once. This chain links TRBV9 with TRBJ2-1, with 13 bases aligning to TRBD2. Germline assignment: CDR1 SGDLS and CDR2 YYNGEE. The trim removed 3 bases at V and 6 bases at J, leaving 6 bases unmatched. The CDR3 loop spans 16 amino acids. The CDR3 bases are TGTGCCAGCAGCGCCCGACTAGCGGGGGGTTTCAATGAGCAGTTCTTC. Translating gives CASSARLAGGFNEQFF.

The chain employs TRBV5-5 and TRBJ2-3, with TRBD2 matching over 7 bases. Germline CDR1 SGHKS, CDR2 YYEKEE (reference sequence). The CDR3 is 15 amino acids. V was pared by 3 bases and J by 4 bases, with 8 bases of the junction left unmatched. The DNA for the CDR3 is TGTGCCAGCAGCTGGGTGGGCGGGAGCGCAGATACGCAGTATTTT. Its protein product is CASSWVGGSADTQYF.

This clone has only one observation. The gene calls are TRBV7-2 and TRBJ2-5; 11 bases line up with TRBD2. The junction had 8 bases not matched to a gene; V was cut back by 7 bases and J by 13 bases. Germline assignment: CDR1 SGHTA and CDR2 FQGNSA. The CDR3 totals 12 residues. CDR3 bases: TGTGCCAGCACATTAGCGGGGGGGCAGAGGTACTTC. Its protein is CASTLAGGQRYF.

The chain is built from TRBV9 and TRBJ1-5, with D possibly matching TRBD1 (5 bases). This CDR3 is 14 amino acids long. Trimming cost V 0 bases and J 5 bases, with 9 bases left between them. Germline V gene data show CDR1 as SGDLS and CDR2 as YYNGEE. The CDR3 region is CASSVAPGDQPQHF. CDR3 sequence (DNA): TGTGCCAGCAGCGTAGCTCCGGGGGATCAGCCCCAGCATTTT.